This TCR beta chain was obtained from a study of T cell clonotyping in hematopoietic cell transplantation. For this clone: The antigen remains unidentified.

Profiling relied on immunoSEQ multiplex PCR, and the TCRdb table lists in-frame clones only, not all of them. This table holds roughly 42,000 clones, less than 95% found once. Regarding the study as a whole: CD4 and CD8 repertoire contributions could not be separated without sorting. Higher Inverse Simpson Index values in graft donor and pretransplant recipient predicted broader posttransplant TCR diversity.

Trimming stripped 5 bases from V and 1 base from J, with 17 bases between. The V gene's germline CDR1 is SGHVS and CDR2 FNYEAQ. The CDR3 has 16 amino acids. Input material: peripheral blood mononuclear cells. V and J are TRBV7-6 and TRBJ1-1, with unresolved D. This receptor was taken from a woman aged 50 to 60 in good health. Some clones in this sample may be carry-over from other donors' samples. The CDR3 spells CASSPPPAQPNTEAFF. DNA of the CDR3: TGTGCCAGCAGCCCGCCCCCCGCACAACCGAACACTGAAGCTTTCTTT.